The 10 T cell receptor beta chains below come from one sample, sequenced in a study of technical replicates of blood from a handful of donors. Measured with immunoSEQ multiplex PCR; TCRdb has only the in-frame clones, and not every one. The sample lists tens of thousands of clones, about 95% seen once, with about 2.9% in the top ten. The sample consisted of PBMCs. The receptors were sampled from a human donor in good health. Some clones in this sample may be carry-over from other donors' samples.

The chain combines TRBV7-8 with TRBJ1-6, with TRBD1 matching 7 bases. CDR1 and CDR2 from the germline V gene are SGHVS and FQNEAQ. The length of the CDR3 is 16 residues. The trim removed 5 bases at V and 1 base at J, leaving 5 bases unmatched. For the CDR3, the DNA is TGTGCCAGCAGCCTAAGCAGGGGGTCCTATAATTCACCCCTCCACTTT. The encoded protein is CASSLSRGSYNSPLHF. The variable domain in full, completed from reference TRBV7-8 and TRBJ1-6, reads GAGVSQSPRYKVAKRGQDVALRCDPISGHVSLFWYQQALGQGPEFLTYFQNEAQLDKSGLPSDRFFAERPEGSVSTLKIQRTQQEDSAVYLCASSLSRGSYNSPLHFGNGTRLTVT.

In nucleotides, the CDR3 is TGCGCCAGCAGTCAATCGACCGGGACCTATAATTCACCCCTCCACTTT. This gives the protein CASSQSTGTYNSPLHF. The chain employs TRBV23-1 and TRBJ1-6; the D is unclear. TRBV23-1 is filed as an ORF, its function uncertain. The CDR3 totals 16 residues. V was clipped by 0 bases and J by 2 bases, with 8 bases between them.

The gene calls are TRBV2 and TRBJ1-6; TRBD1 is a possible D gene (6 bases). Looked up from germline, CDR1 is SNHLY and CDR2 is FYNNEI. V was shortened by 4 bases and J by 8 bases, with 9 bases between the two germline ends. The CDR3 is made up of 13 amino acids. CDR3: CASSGQGHSPLHF. The CDR3, as DNA: TGTGCCAGCAGTGGGCAGGGGCATTCACCCCTCCACTTT. Looking up the rest from reference TRBV2 and TRBJ1-6 gives the full variable domain: EPEVTQTPSHQVTQMGQEVILRCVPISNHLYFYWYRQILGQKVEFLVSFYNNEISEKSEIFDDQFSVERPDGSNFTLKIRSTKLEDSAMYFCASSGQGHSPLHFGNGTRLTVT.

The chain joins TRBV2 to TRBJ1-3; no firm D call. This CDR3 is built from 16 residues. Germline assignment: CDR1 SNHLY and CDR2 FYNNEI. V lost 0 bases, J lost 0 bases, and 9 bases lay in between. The CDR3 region has the DNA TGTGCCAGCAGTGAAGCGCTTTGGAGCTCTGGAAACACCATATATTTT. Translation: CASSEALWSSGNTIYF. Drawing the rest from reference TRBV2 and TRBJ1-3, the complete variable domain is EPEVTQTPSHQVTQMGQEVILRCVPISNHLYFYWYRQILGQKVEFLVSFYNNEISEKSEIFDDQFSVERPDGSNFTLKIRSTKLEDSAMYFCASSEALWSSGNTIYFGEGSWLTVV.

The rearrangement joins TRBV10-3 to TRBJ1-6, with 12 bases aligning to TRBD1. V lost 6 bases, J lost 10 bases, and 10 bases stayed unmatched. There are 16 residues in the CDR3. CDR1 and CDR2 from the germline V gene are ENHRY and SYGVKD. CDR3 residues: CAISPGSGTGGSPLHF. The CDR3 region has the DNA TGTGCCATCAGCCCTGGTTCGGGGACAGGGGGCTCACCCCTCCACTTT.

The J gene is TRBJ1-2, the V gene TRBV6-5, with unresolved D. There are 13 residues in the CDR3. Trimming pared 0 bases from V and 8 bases from J, leaving 10 bases between. Germline V CDR1 and CDR2: MNHEY, SVGAGI. In DNA form, the CDR3 reads TGTGCCAGCAGTTACTCTAGAGGTCGGGGCTACACCTTC. Its translation is CASSYSRGRGYTF.

V and J are TRBV12-2 and TRBJ2-5; the table assigns TRBD1, which was not confirmed against the DNA. TRBV12-2 is a known pseudogene. The CDR3 sequence is 15 residues long. CDR3 loop: CASRSAPTGQETQYF. CDR3 coding DNA: TGTGCAAGTCGCTCAGCGCCGACAGGCCAAGAGACCCAGTACTTC.

The chain recombines TRBV5-1 with TRBJ1-4; D is possibly TRBD1 (6 bases). The CDR3 length is 17 residues. Looked up from germline, CDR1 is SGHRS and CDR2 is YFSETQ. V lost 4 bases and J lost 0, with 16 bases in between. DNA of the CDR3: TGCGCCAGCAGCATCCGAGGGGGGGGTGCAACTAATGAAAAACTGTTTTTT. Its translation: CASSIRGGGATNEKLFF.

This chain joins TRBV7-8 and TRBJ2-5; 9 nucleotides align to TRBD1. From germline, CDR1 is SGHVS and CDR2 FQNEAQ. V trimming: 5 bases; J trimming: 0 bases; junction bases outside the gene matches: 4. The CDR3 covers 15 residues. The CDR3 is CASSAGTGYQETQYF. CDR3 coding DNA: TGTGCCAGCAGCGCCGGGACAGGGTACCAAGAGACCCAGTACTTC.

The chain carries TRBV7-3 and TRBJ2-3; tentative D call: TRBD2 (6 bases). Germline CDR1 is SGHTA and CDR2 is FQGTGA. This CDR3 comprises 16 residues. With 2 bases removed from V and 0 bases from J, the gap between germline ends came to 12 bases. CDR3: CASSLQGEASTDTQYF. The CDR3 DNA reads TGTGCCAGCAGCTTACAAGGGGAGGCCAGCACAGATACGCAGTATTTT.